This paragraph reports one T cell receptor (beta chain). It lacks a known antigen. No base qualities exist here, and no much larger clone lies one base off it. The germline ends are 10 bases apart after V is trimmed by 7 bases and J by 3 bases. The CDR1 and CDR2 encoded by the germline V gene are MNHNS and SASEGT. From the cysteine through the phenylalanine, the CDR3 covers 14 amino acids. Only the CDR3 region is kept as DNA, spanning 42 bases read in frame from base 1. This sample stems from a study of cytomegalovirus exposure and HLA in healthy donors (TCRdb year 2017). About the study as a whole: In an earlier analysis of about 560 of the donors, about 260 Gb of sequence data and 100 million or so unique TCR beta sequences from about 190 million T cells were reported. Genome-wide SNP genotypes for about 55% of the roughly 670 donors were used in a later genetic analysis, which treated that subset as a discovery cohort. All discovery cohort repertoires had been generated using a single sequencing platform. Of the approximately 400 genotyped donors, 75% to 85% were placed in the genetic ancestry cluster associated with self-reported Caucasian donors. Typing coverage varied by locus: roughly 629-630 donors for A, B, C, DRB1 and DQB1; 500 to 550 for DQA1; approximately 570 for DPA1; 400 to 480 for DPB1. The study aimed to test whether cataloging public T cell receptors could reveal signatures of past pathogen exposure. An early release covering roughly 580 HLA-typed donors comprised approximately 290 gigabases of sequencing data and around 80 million unique TCR sequences. A later analysis re-analyzed previously published TCR beta repertoires from approximately 700 donors and added high-resolution HLA genotyping to study TCR occurrence patterns. Rather than using new phenotypic data, the later analysis identified candidate immune exposures from TCR beta sequences and from how often those sequences occurred across donors. The study combined high-throughput TCR immunosequencing, statistical association of individual TCRs with disease status, and machine learning to predict cytomegalovirus infection status. Using immunosequencing, the study profiled T cell repertoires from 500 to 800 subjects and related those repertoires to cytomegalovirus serostatus. Among roughly 400 genotyped donors of the cohort, an average of roughly 230,000 unique TCR beta nucleotide sequences was sequenced per donor, of which 15% to 20% were non-productive. Both class I and class II loci were covered by HLA typing, at four-digit resolution. Donor age, sex, ethnicity and CMV serostatus were compiled together with the repertoire data. Roughly 5 DR-DQ haplotypes were treated as single units for association and clustering because of strong linkage in the cohort. Along with the approximately 620-subject first cohort, a separate validation cohort of over a hundred different subjects was used. In an earlier analysis of a few hundred of the donors, high-throughput TCR beta sequencing was used to judge whether each TCR beta V gene segment behaved as functional or pseudogenic.

The research as a whole found: When HLA alleles, especially DR and DQ, strongly co-occurred, attributing TCR associations to individual alleles was difficult. Most TCR sequences were seen in very few donors, while some public TCRs were found in many individuals. In vitro tests confirmed that a few of the cytomegalovirus-associated TCR beta chains recognize cytomegalovirus antigens. In a later analysis, most CMV-associated TCR beta chains were found to appear HLA-restricted, with HLA associations seemingly driven largely by CMV exposure. A later analysis found that TCR association rates varied across HLA loci, with DRB1 alleles showing the most associated TCRs and HLA-C alleles the fewest. In a later genetic analysis, a missense DCLRE1C variant was associated with V-gene and J-gene trimming of TCR beta chains, and the association was replicated in an independent cohort. Immune exposure information for the cohort was limited to CMV serostatus. Sequencing depth was assumed to be roughly uniform across donors in the presence/absence analyses, though that assumption may not hold. In a later genetic analysis, fewer N-insertions in productive TCRs were reported among donors in an Asian-associated ancestry cluster than the approximately 670-donor mean. A cluster of highly shared sequence variants was judged likely to be a technical artifact of the sequencing pipeline. The classifier was reported to diagnose cytomegalovirus status with high specificity and sensitivity in both the original and validation cohorts. In a later analysis, several top co-occurrence clusters were reported to appear linked to parvovirus B19, influenza, CMV and Epstein-Barr virus. A further reported finding was that TCR beta sequences accurately predicted the HLA-A and HLA-B alleles for most subjects in the first cohort. At a false discovery rate of 0.05, a later analysis linked 16,000 or so TCR beta sequences to specific HLA alleles. A later analysis found that HLA-associated TCR beta chains were more clonally expanded and had lower generation probabilities than equally common non-associated chains. The earlier analysis of 450 to 700 of the donors excluded approximately 17 rarely observed V segments, including chromosome 9 orphons, because counts were too low. Correlated functional status among segregating V segments might be attributable to linkage disequilibrium, but an unknown experimental factor could not be ruled out. The cohort was sequenced for TCR beta chains only, and without alpha or paired-chain data the features that could be detected were limited. Because some donors lacked HLA typing at each locus, the association tests relied only on the typed subset. It was suggested by the authors that the approach could potentially be generalized to other disease states and immunological phenotypes. Some IMGT-functional V segments, including TRBV6-2 and TRBV6-3, could not be told apart with the 87-base-pair reads, so those segments were excluded. In an earlier analysis of about 600 of the donors, most TCR beta V segments appeared in productive rearrangements about 90% or about 30% of the time, broadly matching IMGT annotations. The study gave a list of some 150 TCR beta chains associated with cytomegalovirus.

The cohort consisted of some 670 healthy bone marrow donors. Cohort members were all nominally healthy when sampled, although unrecorded immune exposures were likely present. The donor tested CMV seropositive and was one of the 289 seropositive cohort members. A peripheral blood sample was provided by each donor, and peripheral blood mononuclear cells were used for TCR beta sequencing. The Qiagen DNeasy Blood Extraction Kit was used to extract genomic DNA from the blood cell samples. The library came from the immunoSEQ multiplex PCR assay. For the multiplex PCR, a mixture combining 60 forward primers for TCR Vbeta segments and 13 reverse primers for TCR Jbeta segments was used. Amplification of the CDR3 region of rearranged TCR beta genes was performed with a multiplex PCR assay on genomic DNA. The Illumina HiSeq System was used to sequence the amplified TCR beta libraries as 87-base-pair reads. The paper's processing steps were these. In a later analysis, approximately 74 million unique TCR beta chains were counted across the roughly 610 repertoires, and approximately 9.9 million of these chains were shared by at least two donors. To remove PCR and sequencing errors, raw reads were error-corrected and collapsed into unique sequences using a nearest-neighbor algorithm that merged closely related sequences. Alignment of CDR3 sequences to IMGT reference sequences was used to assign V, D and J gene segments. For a sequence to be retained, at least a six-nucleotide match to both a V gene segment and a J gene segment was required. A rearrangement was called productive if the CDR3 had no stop codons and remained in frame with V and J, and every other rearrangement was called non-productive. Following IMGT convention, CDR3 was defined as the stretch from the second conserved V-encoded cysteine to the conserved J-encoded phenylalanine. In an earlier analysis of some 550 of the donors, sequences lacking an unambiguous match to a single V gene segment were excluded. An earlier analysis of over 450 of the donors classified V segments as functional when productive rearrangements were above 56.7% and as segregating when the standard deviation between donors was above 5%. A statistical classification framework was built for diagnosing cytomegalovirus status from the catalog of TCR beta chain sequences. V and J gene assignment, in a later analysis, came from comparing TCR nucleotide sequences with IMGT/GENE-DB human TR gene sequences. The TCRdist pipeline was used in a later analysis to assign CDR3 sequences and most-parsimonious VDJ recombination scenarios. In a later analysis, each TCR beta chain was defined by its CDR3 amino acid sequence together with its V-gene family, and reads without a unique V-gene family were excluded. A later analysis removed roughly 590 highly shared, low-generation-probability nucleotide sequences to deal with suspected cross-contamination and a sequencing artifact. For each public chain, a later analysis derived a clonal expansion index from normalized ranks of inferred template counts within each repertoire. Generation probabilities in a later analysis came from a VDJ recombination model fitted to out-of-frame rearrangements, and those results were checked against IGoR. In a later analysis, TCR-TCR, TCR-HLA and TCR-CMV co-occurrence was scored with hypergeometric tests, and a repertoire-size bias correction was applied to TCR pairs. In a later analysis, false discovery rates were estimated by permuting HLA or CMV assignments 20 times. In a later analysis, co-occurring TCRs were grouped using DBSCAN, with TCRdist sequence similarity added in when clustering inside HLA-allele-positive subsets. For co-occurrence clustering, repertoires with fewer than 30,000 or more than 120,000 public chains were excluded, along with 4 to 6 repertoires with anomalous nucleotide sharing. TCRdb mirrors the immuneACCESS table, restricted to in-frame sequences. Some clones are absent from its copies; in checked studies, under half trace to an unresolved V gene, and the reason for the others is unknown. Clone size and V and J calls were adopted from that table, with D and trimming inferred from the DNA. Counted in this sample were 150,000 or so clones; around 79% of them appeared once. Approximately 7.7% of the sample lies in the top ten.

The sequence links TRBV6-1 to TRBJ2-6; TRBD2 is a weak D gene call, 5 bases matching. Sequenced: PBMCs. This receptor was identified in a man aged 25-45 years in good health and CMV-seropositive. The DNA reads as follows: TGTGCCAGCACCGAGGGTAATGGGGCCAACGTCCTGACTTTC. This is translated as CASTEGNGANVLTF.